This TCR beta chain was profiled in a study of CD8 T cells in Susac syndrome. Random hexamers were used to reverse transcribe roughly 0.45 to 1 ug of RNA. TCRdb re-derived calls from the immunoSEQ multiplex PCR reads in MiXCR, one entry per CDR3 protein. The table has more than 95,000 distinct CDR3 sequences, around 94% seen once. This clonotype has only one observation. The V end lost 2 bases, the J end lost 4 bases, and 12 bases lay between the germline ends. Germline CDR1 reads MNHEY; CDR2 reads SMNVEV (reference sequence). The CDR3 is made up of 15 amino acids. This rearrangement joins TRBV27 to TRBJ2-1; D ambiguous. The receptor's source is a human donor in good health. The sequenced material came from CD4+ T cells from PBMCs. The CDR3 sequence: CASSLEPEVYNEQFF. For the CDR3, the DNA is TGTGCCAGCAGTTTAGAGCCAGAAGTATACAATGAGCAGTTCTTC.